Presented here are 6 T cell receptor beta chains from one specimen sequenced in a study of control samples from healthy donors and cancer patients. Method: immunoSEQ multiplex PCR; TCRdb's copy keeps in-frame clones and lacks some. Of 100,000 to 150,000 clones listed, over 85% are singletons. Sample: blood. The source is a man aged 18 to 29 in good health.

This chain uses TRBV7-9 with TRBJ2-7; 10 nucleotides agree with TRBD2. V lost 5 bases, J lost 4 bases, and 8 bases stayed unmatched. Germline-derived CDR1 and CDR2 are SEHNR and FQNEAQ (reference sequence). This CDR3 is built from 15 residues. Written as DNA, the CDR3 is TGTGCCAGCAGCCCTGGGTCTAGCGGGGGATACGAGCAGTACTTC. It yields the protein CASSPGSSGGYEQYF.

CDR3 loop: CASTEGARGPQYF. The CDR3 nucleotides are TGTGCCTCCACGGAGGGGGCGCGGGGACCCCAGTACTTC. The chain carries TRBV30 and TRBJ2-5; possible D gene TRBD1, 7 bases. CDR3 length: 13 residues. V was trimmed by 7 bases and J by 9 bases, leaving 21 bases between them. Germline CDR1 GTSNPN, CDR2 SVGIG (reference sequence).

The chain is built from TRBV6-5 and TRBJ2-3, with D perhaps matching TRBD2 (6 bases). The V end lost 0 bases, the J end lost 2 bases, and 12 bases lay between the germline ends. Germline V gene lookup returns CDR1 MNHEY and CDR2 SVGAGI. CDR3 length equals 16 residues. The CDR3 DNA is TGTGCCAGCAGTTACTCGAGGGACTTTAACACAGATACGCAGTATTTT. Translated: CASSYSRDFNTDTQYF.

The DNA of the CDR3 is TGTGCCAGCAGCTTTGGCGGGGGGAGCACAGATACGCAGTATTTT. This codes for CASSFGGGSTDTQYF. J is TRBJ2-3 and V is TRBV7-6; 8 nucleotides match TRBD2. Germline V gene sequence: CDR1 SGHVS, CDR2 FNYEAQ. J was trimmed by 0 bases and V by 3 bases; bases with no gene match: 2. The CDR3 covers 15 residues.

The V gene is TRBV6-1, the J gene TRBJ1-5; 9 nucleotides agree with TRBD1. The CDR3 sequence is 16 residues long. V trimming: 4 bases; J trimming: 3 bases; junction bases outside the gene matches: 7. Germline-derived CDR1 and CDR2 are MNHNS and SASEGT. The CDR3, as DNA: TGTGCCAGCAGTGCCCCGGGGACAGGGAACAATCAGCCCCAGCATTTT. Translation: CASSAPGTGNNQPQHF.

The chain combines TRBV7-9 with TRBJ1-6; tentatively, D is TRBD1 (6 bases). This CDR3 has 13 residues. V lost 4 bases and J lost 9, with 10 bases in between. The V gene's germline CDR1 is SEHNR and CDR2 FQNEAQ (reference sequence). CDR3 region: CASSSTGSSPLHF. The CDR3 nucleotides read TGTGCCAGCAGCTCAACAGGGAGTTCACCCCTCCACTTT.